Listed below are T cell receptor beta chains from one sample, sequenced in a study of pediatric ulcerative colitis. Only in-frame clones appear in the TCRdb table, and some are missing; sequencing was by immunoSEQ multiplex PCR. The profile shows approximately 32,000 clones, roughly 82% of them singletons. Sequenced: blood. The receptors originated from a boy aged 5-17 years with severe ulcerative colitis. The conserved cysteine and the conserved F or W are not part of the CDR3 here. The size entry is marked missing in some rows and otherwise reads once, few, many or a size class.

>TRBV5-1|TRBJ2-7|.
ASSFEPTLDSYEQY
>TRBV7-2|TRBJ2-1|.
ASSSWGSRQF
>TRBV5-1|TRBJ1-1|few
ASSHGQTTEAF
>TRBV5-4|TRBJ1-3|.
ASSQDRASGNTIY
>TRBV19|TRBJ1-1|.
ASSPGLEAF
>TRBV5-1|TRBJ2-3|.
ASSLRTRSTDTQY
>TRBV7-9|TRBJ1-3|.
ASSFRGGNTIY
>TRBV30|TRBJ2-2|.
AWTPVQGSGELF
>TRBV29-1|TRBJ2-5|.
SVVRLAGREETQY
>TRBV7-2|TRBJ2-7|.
ASSRNSGRSYEQY
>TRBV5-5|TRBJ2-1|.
ASSFGPLGRRYNEQF
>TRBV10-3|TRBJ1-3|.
AIRDEGNRGNTIY
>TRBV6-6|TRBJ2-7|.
ASSLGTGARYEQY
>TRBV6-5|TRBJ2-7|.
ASRQTSEQY
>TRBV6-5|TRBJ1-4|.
ASSRGTTNEKLF
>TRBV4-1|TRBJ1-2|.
ASSQSPKGGYGYT
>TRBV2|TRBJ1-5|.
ASGAGSNQPQH
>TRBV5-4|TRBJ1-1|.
ASRDRGNTEAF
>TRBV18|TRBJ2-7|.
ASSKLAGWDEQY
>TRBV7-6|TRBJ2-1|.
ASSLALASYNEQF
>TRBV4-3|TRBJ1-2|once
ASSQEGKGYRGGYGYT
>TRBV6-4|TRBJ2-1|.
ASSPGTDLNEQF
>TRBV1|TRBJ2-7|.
TSRPTSGGYYEQY
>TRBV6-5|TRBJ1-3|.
ASSPVGAGNTIY
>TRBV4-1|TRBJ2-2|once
ASSQHPPGLLTGELF
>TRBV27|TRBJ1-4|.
ASSPTSYEKLF
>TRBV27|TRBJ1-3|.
ASGGGGNTIY
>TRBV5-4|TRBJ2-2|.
ASSLKGVAGELF
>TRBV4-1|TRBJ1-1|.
ASSQGSTEAF
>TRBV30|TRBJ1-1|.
AQGRLNTEAF
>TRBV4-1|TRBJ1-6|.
ASSPKDRGLGSPLH
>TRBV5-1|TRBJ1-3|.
ASSPGQGSSGNTIY
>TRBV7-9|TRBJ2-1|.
ASSPLAGSDNEQF
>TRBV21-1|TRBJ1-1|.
ASSFQGRGAF
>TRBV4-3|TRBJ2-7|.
ASSDKLGGAYEQY
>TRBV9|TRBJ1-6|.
ASSVTVNSPLH
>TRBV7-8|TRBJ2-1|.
ASSPALAGRLNEQF
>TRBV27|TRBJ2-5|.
ASSLLSDRGETQY
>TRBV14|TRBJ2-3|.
ASSRQGAFTDTQY
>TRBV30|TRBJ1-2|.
AWSVSAGYGYT
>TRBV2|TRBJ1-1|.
ASRGLSGRTEAF
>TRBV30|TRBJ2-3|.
AWSVGARTDTQY
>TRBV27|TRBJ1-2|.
ASSFGEDLSYGYT
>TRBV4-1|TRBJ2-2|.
ASSQDRGGARGTGELF
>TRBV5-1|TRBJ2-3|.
ASSFPTSGSTDTQY
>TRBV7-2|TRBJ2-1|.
ASSLGGGPNEQF
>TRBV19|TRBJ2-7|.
ASSIRDSESYEQY
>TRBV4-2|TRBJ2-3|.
ASSQEAAGGGGTDTQY
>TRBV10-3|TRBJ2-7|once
AISEGAVYEQY
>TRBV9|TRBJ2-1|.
ASSVGRASEQF
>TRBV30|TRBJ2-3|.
AWSVGRGGLDTQY
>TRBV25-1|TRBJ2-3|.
ASSESAEVHTDTQY
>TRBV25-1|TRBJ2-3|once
ASSEGGGTDTQY
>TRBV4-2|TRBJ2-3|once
ASSPTSGGGGTDTQY
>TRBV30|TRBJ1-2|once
AWLRGRGWGYT